The source of this T cell receptor (beta chain) is a study of early T cells in non-severe SARS-CoV-2 infection. Study-wide background: Chains from this unsorted whole-blood bulk RNA could not be paired.

This clonotype was counted at least ten times. The CDR3 totals 13 residues. The V and J ends lost 3 bases and 7 bases respectively, with 13 bases between them. The germline V gene encodes CDR1 SGHTA and CDR2 FQGNSA. Attachment of unique molecular identifiers was made to individual cDNA molecules. TCRdb reprocessed the 5' RACE reads via MiXCR and lists one record per CDR3 protein. The table lists approximately 45,000 distinct CDR3 sequences, over 5% of them singletons. The clonotype originates from an adult who was a healthcare worker with PCR-confirmed SARS-CoV-2 infection or an uninfected control (not recorded which). Sequenced sample: whole blood. The rearrangement links TRBV7-2 to TRBJ2-7; no firm D call. CDR3 in DNA: TGTGCCAGCAGCTTCCGCTTCAGAGATGAGCAGTACTTC. Translation: CASSFRFRDEQYF.